The 12 T cell receptor beta chains listed next were all sequenced from one sample in a study of blood T cells in healthy people across ages. A second PCR of roughly 6 to 12 cycles used a sample-barcoded 5' primer and a J-beta primer mix. TCRdb ran MiXCR on the 5' RACE reads and lists one entry per CDR3 protein. The sample carries about 1,500,000 distinct CDR3 sequences, roughly 40% recorded once. The sequencing sample was made of blood. These receptors were collected from a woman aged 18 to 35 in good health.

In its sample, this clonotype was seen once. The chain combines TRBV27 with TRBJ1-2; D is possibly TRBD1 (5 bases). There are 16 residues in the CDR3. Germline V gene sequence: CDR1 MNHEY, CDR2 SMNVEV (reference sequence). Trimming shortened V by 0 bases and J by 1 base, and 12 bases separated the two germline ends. For the CDR3, the DNA is TGTGCCAGCAGTTTATCGGCAGGGCTCCTTAACTATGGCTACACCTTC. Translation: CASSLSAGLLNYGYTF.

This clonotype appeared a few times. V usage is TRBV30 and J usage is TRBJ1-1; possible D gene TRBD1, 5 bases. The germline V gene encodes CDR1 GTSNPN and CDR2 SVGIG (reference sequence). This CDR3 spans 14 amino acids. The CDR3, as DNA: TGTTCCTTGAGACAGATTTTGCTAAACACTGAAGCTTTCTTT. This encodes CSLRQILLNTEAFF.

V usage is TRBV6-1 and J usage is TRBJ2-5; a possible D gene is TRBD2 (6 bases). Trimming stripped 6 bases from V and 2 bases from J, with 19 bases between. Germline assignment: CDR1 MNHNS and CDR2 SASEGT. The CDR3 spans 16 residues. In nucleotides, the CDR3 is TGTGCCAGCAGGACTAGAAAGGGCGGGGTACAAGAGACCCAGTACTTC. Its translation: CASRTRKGGVQETQYF.

In nucleotides, the CDR3 is TGCAGTGCTGCCCCGGGACAACAGTCCTACGAGCAGTACTTC. It translates to CSAAPGQQSYEQYF. The V gene is TRBV20-1, the J gene TRBJ2-5, with a tentative D call TRBD1 (6 bases). The assigned J gene may be wrong: the sequence end matches TRBJ2-7 better. The germline V gene encodes CDR1 DFQATT and CDR2 SNEGSKA (reference sequence). This CDR3 has 14 residues.

For the CDR3, the DNA is TGCAGTGTAATAGGGGCGGGGGGGGATCAGCCCCAGCATTTT. Protein sequence: CSVIGAGGDQPQHF. The chain joins TRBV20-1 to TRBJ1-5; possible D gene TRBD1, 5 bases. V shed 7 bases and J shed 5 bases, with 18 bases lying between them. The CDR3 spans 14 residues. Germline loops: CDR1 DFQATT, CDR2 SNEGSKA (reference sequence).

The CDR3 loop is CASSEQLPYF. The CDR3, as DNA: TGTGCCAGCAGTGAACAATTACCGTACTTC. This sequence joins TRBV2 and TRBJ2-5; D gene uncertain. V was pared by 2 bases and J by 13 bases, with 8 bases between. CDR1 SNHLY and CDR2 FYNNEI come from the germline V gene. The CDR3 contains 10 residues.

The sample holds many counts of this clonotype. V and J are TRBV5-1 and TRBJ2-1, with TRBD1 as a possible D gene (6 bases). Trimming pared 4 bases from V and 4 bases from J, leaving 9 bases between. The CDR3 has 13 residues. The germline gives CDR1 SGHRS, CDR2 YFSETQ. The CDR3 reads CASSGTLYNEQFF. The CDR3 DNA reads as TGCGCCAGCAGCGGGACACTTTACAATGAGCAGTTCTTC.

Only a few counts were recorded for this clonotype. The V call is TRBV4-1, the J call TRBJ1-2; TRBD1 agrees at 8 bases. This CDR3 is built from 15 residues. V trimming: 1 base; J trimming: 7 bases; junction bases outside the gene matches: 8. The germline V gene has CDR1 MGHRA and CDR2 YSYEKL. CDR3: CASSQVADREGGYTF. The CDR3 nucleotides are TGCGCCAGCAGCCAAGTCGCGGACAGGGAGGGTGGCTACACCTTC.

This clonotype has only a few counts. The chain carries TRBV6-5 and TRBJ2-4, with TRBD2 matching over 11 bases. Germline CDR1 and CDR2: MNHEY and SVGAGI. The CDR3 spans 19 residues. Unmatched junction bases numbered 9, after V lost 0 bases and J lost 2 bases. The CDR3 sequence is CASSYSSGGAVITKNIQYF. CDR3 bases: TGTGCCAGCAGTTACTCTAGCGGGGGGGCTGTAATTACCAAAAACATTCAGTACTTC.

With respect to this clonotype: A junction boundary mismatches the germline segment, possibly from a read error. The rearrangement uses TRBV11-1 and TRBJ1-4; 7 nucleotides match TRBD1. The germline V gene encodes CDR1 SGHAT and CDR2 FQDESV (reference sequence). This CDR3 has 16 amino acids. For the CDR3, the DNA is TGTGCCAGCAGCCTAGCAGACGGGACAGCCAATGAAAAACTGTTTTTT. Amino acid sequence: CASSLADGTANEKLFF.

This sequence joins TRBV9 and TRBJ2-1, with 8 positions matching TRBD1. CDR3 length: 15 residues. With 1 base clipped from V and 10 bases from J, the junction kept 10 bases outside the gene matches. Germline CDR1 reads SGDLS; CDR2 reads YYNGEE. This CDR3 reads CASSVSGQASYEQFF. In DNA form, the CDR3 reads TGTGCCAGCAGCGTATCGGGACAGGCTTCCTACGAGCAGTTCTTC.

V is TRBV20-1 and J is TRBJ2-1; 11 bases are a match to TRBD2. After removal of 0 bases from V and 0 bases from J, the junction contained 7 bases not matched to a gene. Germline V lookup: CDR1 DFQATT, CDR2 SNEGSKA (reference sequence). The CDR3 has 18 residues. The CDR3 spells CSARDTTSGGHSYNEQFF. CDR3 bases: TGCAGTGCTAGAGATACCACTAGCGGGGGCCACTCCTACAATGAGCAGTTCTTC.